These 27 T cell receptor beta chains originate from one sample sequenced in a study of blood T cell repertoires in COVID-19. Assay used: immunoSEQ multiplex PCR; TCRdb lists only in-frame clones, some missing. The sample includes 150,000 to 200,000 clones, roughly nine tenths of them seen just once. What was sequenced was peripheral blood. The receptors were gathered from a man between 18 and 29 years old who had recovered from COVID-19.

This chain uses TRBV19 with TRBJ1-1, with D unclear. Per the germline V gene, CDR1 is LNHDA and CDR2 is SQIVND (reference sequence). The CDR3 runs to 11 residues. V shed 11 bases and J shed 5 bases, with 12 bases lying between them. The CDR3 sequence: CAGGKRTEAFF. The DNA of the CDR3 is TGTGCCGGCGGAAAGCGGACTGAAGCTTTCTTT. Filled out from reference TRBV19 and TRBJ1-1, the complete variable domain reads DGGITQSPKYLFRKEGQNVTLSCEQNLNHDAMYWYRQDPGQGLRLIYYSQIVNDFQKGDIAEGYSVSREKKESFPLTVTSAQKNPTAFYLCAGGKRTEAFFGQGTRLTVV.

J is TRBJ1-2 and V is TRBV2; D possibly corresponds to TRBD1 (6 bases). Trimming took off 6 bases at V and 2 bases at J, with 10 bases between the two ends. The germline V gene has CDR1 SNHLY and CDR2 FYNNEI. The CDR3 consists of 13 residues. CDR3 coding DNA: TGTGCCAGCAGGATGGACAGCAACTATGGCTACACCTTC. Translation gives CASRMDSNYGYTF.

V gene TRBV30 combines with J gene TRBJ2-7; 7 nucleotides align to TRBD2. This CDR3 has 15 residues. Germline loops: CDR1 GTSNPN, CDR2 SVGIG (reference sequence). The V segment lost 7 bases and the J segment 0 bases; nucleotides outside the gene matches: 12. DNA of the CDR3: TGTGCCTATGGGGGGGAACCTCTCAGCTCCTACGAGCAGTACTTC. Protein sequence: CAYGGEPLSSYEQYF.

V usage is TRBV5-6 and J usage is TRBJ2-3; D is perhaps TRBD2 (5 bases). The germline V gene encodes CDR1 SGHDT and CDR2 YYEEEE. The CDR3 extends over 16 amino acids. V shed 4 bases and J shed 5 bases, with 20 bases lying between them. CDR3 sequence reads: CASSTNTRGIKDTQYF. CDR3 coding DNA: TGTGCCAGCAGCACGAATACTAGAGGTATTAAAGATACGCAGTATTTT.

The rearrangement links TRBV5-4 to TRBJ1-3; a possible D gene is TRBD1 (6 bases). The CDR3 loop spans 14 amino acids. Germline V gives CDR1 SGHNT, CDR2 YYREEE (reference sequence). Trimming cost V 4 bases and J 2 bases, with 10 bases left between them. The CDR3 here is CASSPGATGNTIYF. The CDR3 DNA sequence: TGTGCCAGCAGCCCAGGGGCCACTGGAAACACCATATATTTT. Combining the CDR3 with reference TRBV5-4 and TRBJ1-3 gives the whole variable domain ETGVTQSPTHLIKTRGQQVTLRCSSQSGHNTVSWYQQALGQGPQFIFQYYREEENGRGNFPPRFSGLQFPNYSSELNVNALELDDSALYLCASSPGATGNTIYFGEGSWLTVV.

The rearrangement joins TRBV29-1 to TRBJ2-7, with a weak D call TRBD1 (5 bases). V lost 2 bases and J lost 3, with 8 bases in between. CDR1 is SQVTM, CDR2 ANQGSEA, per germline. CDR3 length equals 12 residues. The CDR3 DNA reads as TGCAGCGTTGAACAAGACAGCTACGAGCAGTACTTC. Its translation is CSVEQDSYEQYF.

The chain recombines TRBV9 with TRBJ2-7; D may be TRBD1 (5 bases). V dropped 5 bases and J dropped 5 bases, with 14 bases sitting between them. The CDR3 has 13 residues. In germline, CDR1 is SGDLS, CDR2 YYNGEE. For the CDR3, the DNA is TGTGCCAGCAGTTACCAGGGTTGGGACGAGCAGTACTTC. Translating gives CASSYQGWDEQYF.

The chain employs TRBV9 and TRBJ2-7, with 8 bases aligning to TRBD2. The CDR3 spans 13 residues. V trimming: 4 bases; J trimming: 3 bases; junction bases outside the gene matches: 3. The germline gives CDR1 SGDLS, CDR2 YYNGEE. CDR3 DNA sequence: TGTGCCAGCAGCAAAAGCGGGGGCTACGAGCAGTACTTC. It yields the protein CASSKSGGYEQYF.

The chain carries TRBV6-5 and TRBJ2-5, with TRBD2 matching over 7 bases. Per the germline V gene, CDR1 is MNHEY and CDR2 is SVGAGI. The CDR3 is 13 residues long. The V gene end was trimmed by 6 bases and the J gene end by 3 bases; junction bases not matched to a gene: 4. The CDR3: CASSASGEETQYF. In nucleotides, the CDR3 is TGTGCCAGCAGCGCTAGCGGTGAAGAGACCCAGTACTTC.

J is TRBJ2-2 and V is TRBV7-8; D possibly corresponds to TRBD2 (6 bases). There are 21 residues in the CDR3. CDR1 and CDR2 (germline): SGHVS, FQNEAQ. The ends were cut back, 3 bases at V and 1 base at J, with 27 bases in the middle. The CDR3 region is CASSLGYGEASFALNTGELFF. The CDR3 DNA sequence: TGTGCCAGCAGCTTGGGATATGGGGAGGCTAGCTTTGCCCTGAACACCGGGGAGCTGTTTTTT. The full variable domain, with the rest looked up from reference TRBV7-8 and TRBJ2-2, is GAGVSQSPRYKVAKRGQDVALRCDPISGHVSLFWYQQALGQGPEFLTYFQNEAQLDKSGLPSDRFFAERPEGSVSTLKIQRTQQEDSAVYLCASSLGYGEASFALNTGELFFGEGSRLTVL.

CDR3 protein: CANPQGLYGYTF. CDR3 DNA sequence: TGTGCCAACCCCCAGGGGCTTTATGGCTACACCTTC. The V gene is TRBV2, the J gene TRBJ1-2; possibly TRBD1 for D (6 bases). V was shortened by 10 bases and J by 5 bases, with 14 bases between the two germline ends. The germline V gene has CDR1 SNHLY and CDR2 FYNNEI. The CDR3 length is 12 residues.

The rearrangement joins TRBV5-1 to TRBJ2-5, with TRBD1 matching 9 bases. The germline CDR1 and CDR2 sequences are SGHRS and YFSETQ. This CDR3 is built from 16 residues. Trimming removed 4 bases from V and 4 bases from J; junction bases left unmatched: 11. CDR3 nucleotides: TGCGCCAGCAGCGTGACGGGACAGGGAGTCGGAGAGACCCAGTACTTC. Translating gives CASSVTGQGVGETQYF.

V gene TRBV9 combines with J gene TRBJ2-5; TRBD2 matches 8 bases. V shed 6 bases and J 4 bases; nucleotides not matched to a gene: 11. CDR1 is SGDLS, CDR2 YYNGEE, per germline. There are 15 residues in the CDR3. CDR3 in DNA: TGTGCCAGCAAACAGGGCGGGGGGCTCTCAGAGACCCAGTACTTC. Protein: CASKQGGGLSETQYF.

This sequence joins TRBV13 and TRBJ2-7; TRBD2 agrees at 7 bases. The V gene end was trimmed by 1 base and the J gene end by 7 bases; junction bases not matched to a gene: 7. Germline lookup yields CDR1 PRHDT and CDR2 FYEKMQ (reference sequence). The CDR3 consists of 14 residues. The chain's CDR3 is CASSLAGLGREQYF. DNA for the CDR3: TGTGCCAGCAGCTTAGCCGGACTAGGGCGGGAGCAGTACTTC. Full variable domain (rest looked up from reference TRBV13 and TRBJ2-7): AAGVIQSPRHLIKEKRETATLKCYPIPRHDTVYWYQQGPGQDPQFLISFYEKMQSDKGSIPDRFSAQQFSDYHSELNMSSLELGDSALYFCASSLAGLGREQYFGPGTRLTVT.

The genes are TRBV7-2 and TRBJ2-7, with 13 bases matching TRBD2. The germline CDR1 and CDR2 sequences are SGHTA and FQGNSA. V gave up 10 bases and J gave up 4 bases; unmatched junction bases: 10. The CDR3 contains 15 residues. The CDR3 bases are TGTGCCACAAGCCGACTAGCGGGAGGAACATACGAGCAGTACTTC. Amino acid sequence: CATSRLAGGTYEQYF.

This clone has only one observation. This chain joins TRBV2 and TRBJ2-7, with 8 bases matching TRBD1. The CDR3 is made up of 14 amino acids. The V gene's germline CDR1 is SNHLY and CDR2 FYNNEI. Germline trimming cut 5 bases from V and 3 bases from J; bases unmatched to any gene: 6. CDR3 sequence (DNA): TGTGCCAGCAGTCGGACAGGGCAAGGCTACGAGCAGTACTTC. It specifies CASSRTGQGYEQYF.

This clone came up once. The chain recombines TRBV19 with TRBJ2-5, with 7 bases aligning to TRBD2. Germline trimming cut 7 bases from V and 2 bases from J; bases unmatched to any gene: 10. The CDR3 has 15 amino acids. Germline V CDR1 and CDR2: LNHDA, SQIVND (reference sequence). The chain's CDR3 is CASTSLGGQQETQYF. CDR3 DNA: TGTGCCAGTACCAGCCTGGGAGGGCAACAAGAGACCCAGTACTTC.

Written as DNA, the CDR3 is TGTGCCAGCAGCCACGGCCTACCGGGACAGGGGAGGACAGATACGCAGTATTTT. Encoded protein: CASSHGLPGQGRTDTQYF. The chain has TRBV3-1 (or the pseudogene TRBV3-2) and TRBJ2-3, with 10 nucleotides matching TRBD1. The CDR3 runs 18 residues. Germline V gene data show CDR1 as LGHDT and CDR2 as YNNKEL (reference sequence). J was trimmed by 3 bases and V by 3 bases; bases with no gene match: 12.

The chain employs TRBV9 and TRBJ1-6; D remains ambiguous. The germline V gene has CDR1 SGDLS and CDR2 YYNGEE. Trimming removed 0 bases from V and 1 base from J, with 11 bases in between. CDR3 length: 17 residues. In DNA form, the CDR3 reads TGTGCCAGCAGCGTAGGGGGTCCGGGGTCCTATAATTCACCCCTCCACTTT. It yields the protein CASSVGGPGSYNSPLHF. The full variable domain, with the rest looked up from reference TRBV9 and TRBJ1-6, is DSGVTQTPKHLITATGQRVTLRCSPRSGDLSVYWYQQSLDQGLQFLIQYYNGEERAKGNILERFSAQQFPDLHSELNLSSLELGDSALYFCASSVGGPGSYNSPLHFGNGTRLTVT.

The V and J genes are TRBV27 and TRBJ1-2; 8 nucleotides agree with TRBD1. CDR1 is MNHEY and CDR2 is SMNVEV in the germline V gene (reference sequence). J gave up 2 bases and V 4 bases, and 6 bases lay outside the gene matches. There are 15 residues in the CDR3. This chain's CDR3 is CASSSTGGFNYGYTF. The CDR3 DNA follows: TGTGCCAGCAGTTCTACAGGGGGGTTCAACTATGGCTACACCTTC.

The CDR3 here is CASSPRQGADNEQFF. CDR3 DNA: TGTGCCAGCAGCCCCCGACAGGGGGCGGATAATGAGCAGTTCTTC. The V and J genes are TRBV9 and TRBJ2-1; 10 bases line up with TRBD1. Germline CDR1 is SGDLS and CDR2 is YYNGEE. The ends lost 4 bases at V and 7 bases at J; junction bases unmatched: 8. The CDR3 length is 15 residues.

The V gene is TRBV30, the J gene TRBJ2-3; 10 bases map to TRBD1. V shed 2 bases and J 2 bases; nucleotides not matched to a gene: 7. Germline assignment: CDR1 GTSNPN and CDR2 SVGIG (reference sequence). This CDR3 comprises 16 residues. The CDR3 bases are TGTGCCTGGAGTTTAGGGGACAGGGGATTCACAGATACGCAGTATTTT. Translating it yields CAWSLGDRGFTDTQYF.

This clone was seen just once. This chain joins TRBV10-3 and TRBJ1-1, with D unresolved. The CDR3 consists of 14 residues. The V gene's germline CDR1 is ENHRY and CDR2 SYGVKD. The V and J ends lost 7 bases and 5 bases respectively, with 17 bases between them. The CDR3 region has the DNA TGTGCCATCATGGAGCGCGGGCGGCAAACTGAAGCTTTCTTT. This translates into CAIMERGRQTEAFF.

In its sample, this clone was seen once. CDR3 DNA sequence: TGTGCCAGCAGCTTATTAGCGGGGGACACAGATACGCAGTATTTT. Residues: CASSLLAGDTDTQYF. This sequence joins TRBV7-8 and TRBJ2-3, with TRBD2 identical over 9 bases. The CDR3 has 15 amino acids. The J segment lost 2 bases and the V segment lost 2 bases, leaving 2 bases of the junction unmatched. The V gene's germline CDR1 is SGHVS and CDR2 FQNEAQ.

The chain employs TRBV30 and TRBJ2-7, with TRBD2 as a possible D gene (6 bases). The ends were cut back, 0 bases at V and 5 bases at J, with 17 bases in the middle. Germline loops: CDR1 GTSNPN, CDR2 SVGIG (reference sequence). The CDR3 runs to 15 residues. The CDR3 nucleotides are TGTGCCTGGAGTGTTTGGTTGGGGGGTGGGAACGAGCAGTACTTC. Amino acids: CAWSVWLGGGNEQYF.

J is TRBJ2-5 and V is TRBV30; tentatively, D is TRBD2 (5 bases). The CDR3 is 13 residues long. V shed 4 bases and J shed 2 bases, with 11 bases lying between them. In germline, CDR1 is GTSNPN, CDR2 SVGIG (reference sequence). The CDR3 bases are TGTGCCTGGAACTTGGGCGGGCAAGAGACCCAGTACTTC. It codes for CAWNLGGQETQYF.

CDR3 sequence reads: CASSQTSGSYEQYF. The CDR3 DNA sequence: TGTGCCAGCAGCCAGACTAGCGGAAGCTACGAGCAGTACTTC. The chain joins TRBV6-6 to TRBJ2-7; 9 nucleotides agree with TRBD2. The germline V gene encodes CDR1 MNHNY and CDR2 SVGAGI (reference sequence). V lost 6 bases to trimming and J lost 3 bases; unmatched junction nucleotides: 6. CDR3 length equals 14 residues.